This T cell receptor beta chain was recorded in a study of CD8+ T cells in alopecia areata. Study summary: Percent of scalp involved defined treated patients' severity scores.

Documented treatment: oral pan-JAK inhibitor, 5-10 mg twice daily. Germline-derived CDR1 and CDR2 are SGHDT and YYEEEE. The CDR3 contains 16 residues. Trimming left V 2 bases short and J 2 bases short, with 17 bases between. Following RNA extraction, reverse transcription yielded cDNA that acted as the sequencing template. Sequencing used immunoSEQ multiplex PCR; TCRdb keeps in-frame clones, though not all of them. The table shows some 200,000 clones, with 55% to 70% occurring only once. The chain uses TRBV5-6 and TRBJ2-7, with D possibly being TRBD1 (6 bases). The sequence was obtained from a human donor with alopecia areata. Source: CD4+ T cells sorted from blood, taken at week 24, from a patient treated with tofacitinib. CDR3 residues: CASSFFFQGTTYEQYF. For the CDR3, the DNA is TGTGCCAGCAGCTTTTTTTTTCAGGGGACAACCTACGAGCAGTACTTC.